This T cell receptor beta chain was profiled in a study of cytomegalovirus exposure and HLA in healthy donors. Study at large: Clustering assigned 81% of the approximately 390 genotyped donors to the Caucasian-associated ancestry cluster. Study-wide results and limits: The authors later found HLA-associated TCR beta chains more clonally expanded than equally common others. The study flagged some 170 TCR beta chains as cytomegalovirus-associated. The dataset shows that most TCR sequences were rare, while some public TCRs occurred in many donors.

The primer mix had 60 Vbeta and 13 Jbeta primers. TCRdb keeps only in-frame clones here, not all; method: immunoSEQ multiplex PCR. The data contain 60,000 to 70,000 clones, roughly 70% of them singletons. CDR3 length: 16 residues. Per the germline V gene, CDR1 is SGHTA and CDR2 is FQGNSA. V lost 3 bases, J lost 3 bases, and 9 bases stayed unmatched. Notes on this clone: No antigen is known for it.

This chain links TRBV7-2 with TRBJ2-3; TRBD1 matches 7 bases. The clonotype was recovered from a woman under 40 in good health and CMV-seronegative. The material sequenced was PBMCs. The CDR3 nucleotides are TGTGCCAGCAGCTTTCGAGACAGGGTTTGGACAGATACGCAGTATTTT. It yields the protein CASSFRDRVWTDTQYF.